The 17 T cell receptor beta chains listed next were all sequenced from one sample in a study of memory CD4+ T cells and cytomegalovirus serostatus. The sort gate was single viable CD3+CD4+CD8-CD45RO+ cells for memory CD4+ T cells. The method was immunoSEQ multiplex PCR; TCRdb's version includes in-frame clones alone and lacks a portion of them. The table shows around 60,000 clones, with roughly 80% occurring only once. The sequencing sample was made of memory CD4+ T cells from blood. The receptors derive from an adult in good health and CMV-seronegative.

This sequence joins TRBV5-1 and TRBJ2-5, with D unresolved. V dropped 4 bases and J dropped 2 bases, with 15 bases sitting between them. The CDR3 runs 15 residues. CDR1 and CDR2 (germline): SGHRS, YFSETQ. The CDR3: CASSPNNRDQETQYF. As DNA, the CDR3 is TGCGCCAGCAGCCCGAACAACAGAGATCAAGAGACCCAGTACTTC.

The V call is TRBV5-1, the J call TRBJ1-3, with a tentative D call TRBD1 (6 bases). The V end was cut by 3 bases, the J end by 3 bases, with 19 bases between. Per germline, CDR1 SGHRS and CDR2 YFSETQ. CDR3 size: 17 residues. The CDR3 sequence: CASSSSPGQGYGNTIYF. The CDR3 DNA sequence: TGCGCCAGCAGCTCCTCCCCCGGGCAGGGGTATGGAAACACCATATATTTT.

CDR3 DNA: TGTGCCAGCAGCTTCGGGCCACCGGGACACGAGCAGTACTTC. Translating gives CASSFGPPGHEQYF. This chain joins TRBV5-4 and TRBJ2-7; D assignment may be TRBD1 or TRBD2 (5 bases each). The germline V gene encodes CDR1 SGHNT and CDR2 YYREEE (reference sequence). This CDR3 is built from 14 residues. Trimming pared 2 bases from V and 5 bases from J, leaving 14 bases between.

The V and J genes are TRBV30 and TRBJ2-7, with 8 bases fitting TRBD1. The V and J ends lost 5 bases and 3 bases, in that order; junction bases with no gene match: 12. The CDR3 covers 15 residues. Germline V gene data show CDR1 as GTSNPN and CDR2 as SVGIG (reference sequence). The CDR3 DNA reads TGTGCCTGGGGGGCCCAGGGGGCCGTTGGCTACGAGCAGTACTTC. Encoded protein: CAWGAQGAVGYEQYF.

The V call is TRBV5-1, the J call TRBJ1-4; D gene unclear. This CDR3 has 14 residues. Trimming left V 0 bases short and J 10 bases short, with 13 bases between. CDR1 SGHRS and CDR2 YFSETQ come from the germline V gene. CDR3 sequence: CASSLDTSSTKLFF. In nucleotides, the CDR3 is TGCGCCAGCAGCTTGGACACTTCATCAACAAAACTGTTTTTT.

This CDR3 reads CASSLGPGQNNEQFF. DNA for the CDR3: TGTGCCAGCAGCTTGGGACCGGGACAGAACAATGAGCAGTTCTTC. The chain couples TRBV5-4 to TRBJ2-1; TRBD1 agrees at 7 bases. CDR3 length equals 15 residues. CDR1 and CDR2 (germline): SGHNT, YYREEE (reference sequence). V dropped 0 bases and J dropped 5; count of bases not matched to a gene: 5.

V usage is TRBV6-5 and J usage is TRBJ1-2; the D is unclear. The germline CDR1 and CDR2 sequences are MNHEY and SVGAGI. The length of the CDR3 is 14 residues. V lost 2 bases and J lost 4, with 11 bases in between. The CDR3 protein is CASSYEARSYGYTF. The CDR3 DNA is TGTGCCAGCAGTTACGAGGCGCGGTCCTATGGCTACACCTTC.

The chain links TRBV6-5 to TRBJ2-3; 7 bases line up with TRBD2. V trimming: 0 bases; J trimming: 3 bases; junction bases outside the gene matches: 0. CDR1 is MNHEY, CDR2 SVGAGI, per germline. The CDR3 runs 14 residues. The CDR3 protein is CASSYSRGTDTQYF. For the CDR3, the DNA is TGTGCCAGCAGTTACTCGCGGGGGACAGATACGCAGTATTTT.

The chain carries TRBV5-1 and TRBJ2-1; D perhaps matches TRBD2 (7 bases). Trimming cost V 4 bases and J 4 bases, with 24 bases left between them. Germline loops: CDR1 SGHRS, CDR2 YFSETQ. This CDR3 spans 18 amino acids. Here the CDR3 reads CASSVTSARSQGYNEQFF. CDR3 nucleotides: TGCGCCAGCAGCGTAACTAGCGCCCGAAGTCAGGGGTACAATGAGCAGTTCTTC.

V is TRBV29-1 and J is TRBJ2-2; weak D call: TRBD1 (6 bases). Per germline, CDR1 SQVTM and CDR2 ANQGSEA. This CDR3 comprises 15 residues. Trimming took off 3 bases at V and 2 bases at J, with 13 bases between the two ends. The CDR3 is CSVDGGQANTGELFF. In DNA form, the CDR3 reads TGCAGCGTTGATGGGGGCCAGGCTAACACCGGGGAGCTGTTTTTT.

The V call is TRBV30, the J call TRBJ2-4, with TRBD1 matching over 7 bases. CDR1 and CDR2 (germline): GTSNPN, SVGIG (reference sequence). This CDR3 is built from 13 residues. V gave up 3 bases and J gave up 8 bases; unmatched junction bases: 7. CDR3 nucleotides: TGTGCCTGGAGCCCGACAGGGTTGGACATTCAGTACTTC. Residues: CAWSPTGLDIQYF.

This clone was counted once. The V and J genes are TRBV5-1 and TRBJ1-2, with a tentative D call TRBD1 (5 bases). The CDR3 totals 14 residues. V lost 4 bases, J lost 4 bases, and 14 bases lay in between. Germline V CDR1 and CDR2: SGHRS, YFSETQ. CDR3: CASSDPSGGYGYTF. As DNA, the CDR3 is TGCGCCAGCAGCGATCCCTCGGGGGGCTATGGCTACACCTTC.

This CDR3 reads CASSPPGLFSGNTIYF. The CDR3, as DNA: TGTGCCAGCTCACCACCGGGACTTTTCTCTGGAAACACCATATATTTT. V gene TRBV18 combines with J gene TRBJ1-3; TRBD1 is a possible D gene (5 bases). Trimming pared 0 bases from V and 0 bases from J, leaving 9 bases between. The germline V gene has CDR1 KGHSH and CDR2 LQKENI. The CDR3 covers 16 residues.

The chain links TRBV25-1 to TRBJ2-4; D is possibly TRBD1 (7 bases). V was trimmed by 3 bases and J by 2 bases, leaving 20 bases between them. The CDR3 loop spans 18 amino acids. The V gene's germline CDR1 is MGHDK and CDR2 SYGVNS. Here the CDR3 reads CASSDLGGGGGTKNIQYF. The CDR3 nucleotides are TGTGCCAGCAGTGACCTCGGAGGAGGGGGCGGAACCAAAAACATTCAGTACTTC.

The chain carries TRBV30 and TRBJ2-2; 9 bases line up with TRBD1. This CDR3 has 15 amino acids. V lost 8 bases and J lost 1; bases outside the gene matches: 8. Germline CDR1 and CDR2: GTSNPN and SVGIG (reference sequence). As DNA, the CDR3 is TGTGCCGTCCCCCCGGGACAGGGGAACACCGGGGAGCTGTTTTTT. This gives the protein CAVPPGQGNTGELFF.

Here the CDR3 reads CASRPPSSYNSPLHF. The CDR3 coding sequence is TGTGCCAGCAGACCCCCGAGCTCCTATAATTCACCCCTCCACTTT. V usage is TRBV28 and J usage is TRBJ1-6; D is undetermined. The germline V gene has CDR1 MDHEN and CDR2 SYDVKM. Trimming stripped 6 bases from V and 0 bases from J, with 9 bases between. The CDR3 length is 15 residues.

The chain links TRBV10-3 to TRBJ2-7; D uncertain. This CDR3 comprises 15 residues. The germline gives CDR1 ENHRY, CDR2 SYGVKD. Trimming shortened V by 3 bases and J by 2 bases, and 14 bases separated the two germline ends. The CDR3 region is CAISEGRDPTYEQYF. CDR3 coding DNA: TGTGCCATCAGTGAAGGAAGAGACCCAACCTACGAGCAGTACTTC.